These 19 T cell receptor beta chains were sequenced from one sample in a study of blood T cell repertoires in COVID-19 (dated by TCRdb to 2019 to 2021). Libraries came from the immunoSEQ multiplex PCR assay. Sourced from immuneACCESS, this table was stored by TCRdb with only in-frame sequences that have V and J called. A share of the clones is absent; for the studies checked, an unresolved V gene accounts for under half, and the remainder has no known explanation. The sample table holds roughly 200,000 clones, of which 80% were seen once. The ten largest clones represent 4.5% to 7% of the sample. Sequencing was done on a sample of peripheral blood. The source is a woman aged 65 to 85 with acute or convalescent COVID-19.

The chain combines TRBV5-4 with TRBJ2-2; 12 nucleotides align to TRBD2. The germline V gene has CDR1 SGHNT and CDR2 YYREEE (reference sequence). The V segment lost 0 bases and the J segment 5 bases; nucleotides outside the gene matches: 5. The CDR3 is 17 residues long. The CDR3 here is CASSLASGRAGTGELFF. The CDR3 nucleotides are TGTGCCAGCAGCTTGGCTAGCGGGAGGGCCGGGACCGGGGAGCTGTTTTTT.

This clone qualifies as medium-sized. The rearrangement joins TRBV12-1 to TRBJ2-5; TRBD2 is the table's D call, not checked against the DNA. TRBV12-1 is given as a pseudogene. CDR3 size: 16 residues. CDR3 nucleotide sequence: TGTGCCAGCAGCTCCCAGCGGGAGGGCCGTACAGAGACCCAGTACTTC. It encodes CASSSQREGRTETQYF.

The chain recombines TRBV2 with TRBJ1-1, with D hard to call. V lost 3 bases, J lost 4 bases, and 6 bases lay in between. The CDR3 is 12 amino acids. CDR1 and CDR2 (germline): SNHLY, FYNNEI. In DNA, the CDR3 is TGTGCCAGCAGTGACGGGGTCACTGAAGCTTTCTTT. This codes for CASSDGVTEAFF. The entire variable domain, with the rest obtained from reference TRBV2 and TRBJ1-1, is as follows: EPEVTQTPSHQVTQMGQEVILRCVPISNHLYFYWYRQILGQKVEFLVSFYNNEISEKSEIFDDQFSVERPDGSNFTLKIRSTKLEDSAMYFCASSDGVTEAFFGQGTRLTVV.

The V and J genes are TRBV21-1 and TRBJ2-7; the listed D gene, TRBD1, was not tested against the DNA. TRBV21-1 is tagged as a pseudogene. This CDR3 has 16 amino acids. The CDR3 here is CASSLSPGDPHYEQYF. CDR3 in DNA: TGTGCCAGCAGCCTGTCCCCAGGGGACCCACACTACGAGCAGTACTTC.

V usage is TRBV11-2 and J usage is TRBJ2-1, with 11 bases identical to TRBD2. Germline V gene lookup returns CDR1 SGHAT and CDR2 FQNNGV. The CDR3 is made up of 15 amino acids. Trimming at V came to 6 bases and at J to 6 bases, leaving 7 bases not matched to a gene. CDR3 residues: CASRYLAGGPNEQFF. DNA of the CDR3: TGTGCCAGCAGGTACCTAGCGGGAGGTCCCAATGAGCAGTTCTTC.

This clone was counted between two and nine times. V gene TRBV6-5 combines with J gene TRBJ1-2; no clear D. V was clipped by 6 bases and J by 4 bases, with 9 bases between them. From germline, CDR1 is MNHEY and CDR2 SVGAGI. The CDR3 loop spans 12 amino acids. CDR3 bases: TGTGCCAGCAGCCGACGGGGCTATGGCTACACCTTC. Translation gives CASSRRGYGYTF.

The V call is TRBV30, the J call TRBJ1-1; a possible D gene is TRBD1 (5 bases). V was pared by 0 bases and J by 5 bases, with 10 bases between. Germline-derived CDR1 and CDR2 are GTSNPN and SVGIG (reference sequence). The CDR3 spans 13 residues. Written as DNA, the CDR3 is TGTGCCTGGAGTGTCGGAAGGACAACTGAAGCTTTCTTT. Translation: CAWSVGRTTEAFF. Using reference TRBV30 and TRBJ1-1 for the parts outside the CDR3, the full variable domain is SQTIHQWPATLVQPVGSPLSLECTVEGTSNPNLYWYRQAAGRGLQLLFYSVGIGQISSEVPQNLSASRPQDRQFILSSKKLLLSDSGFYLCAWSVGRTTEAFFGQGTRLTVV.

This rearrangement joins TRBV28 to TRBJ1-3; TRBD1 agrees at 7 bases. The CDR3 has 14 amino acids. The junction had 6 bases not matched to a gene; V was cut back by 6 bases and J by 4 bases. Per germline, CDR1 MDHEN and CDR2 SYDVKM. This chain's CDR3 is CASSLRTGGNTIYF. The DNA of the CDR3 is TGTGCCAGCAGCCTCAGGACAGGCGGAAACACCATATATTTT.

This chain connects TRBV18 to TRBJ2-1; 9 nucleotides agree with TRBD2. V gave up 5 bases and J gave up 4 bases; unmatched junction bases: 9. The CDR3 runs 16 residues. CDR1 is KGHSH and CDR2 is LQKENI in the germline V gene. CDR3 sequence: CASSSGGTSLYNEQFF. CDR3 DNA: TGTGCCAGCTCATCGGGGGGGACTAGCTTATACAATGAGCAGTTCTTC. Full variable domain (rest looked up from reference TRBV18 and TRBJ2-1): NAGVMQNPRHLVRRRGQEARLRCSPMKGHSHVYWYRQLPEEGLKFMVYLQKENIIDESGMPKERFSAEFPKEGPSILRIQQVVRGDSAAYFCASSSGGTSLYNEQFFGPGTRLTVL.

The chain joins TRBV2 to TRBJ1-2; tentatively, D is TRBD1 (5 bases). The CDR3 has 13 amino acids. Germline-derived CDR1 and CDR2 are SNHLY and FYNNEI. V shed 6 bases and J shed 4 bases, with 12 bases lying between them. CDR3 loop: CASRADSPYGYTF. Here the CDR3 DNA reads TGTGCCAGCAGGGCCGACAGCCCCTATGGCTACACCTTC. Together with reference TRBV2 and TRBJ1-2, the CDR3 gives the full variable domain: EPEVTQTPSHQVTQMGQEVILRCVPISNHLYFYWYRQILGQKVEFLVSFYNNEISEKSEIFDDQFSVERPDGSNFTLKIRSTKLEDSAMYFCASRADSPYGYTFGSGTRLTVV.

The chain has TRBV4-1 and TRBJ1-4, with 9 bases identical to TRBD1. J lost 8 bases, V lost 4 bases, and 20 bases had no gene match. This CDR3 contains 19 residues. The germline V gene encodes CDR1 MGHRA and CDR2 YSYEKL. CDR3 in amino acids: CASSPRLPGTGLVEEKLFF. CDR3 nucleotides: TGCGCCAGCAGCCCACGGCTACCCGGGACAGGGTTAGTGGAGGAAAAACTGTTTTTT.

V usage is TRBV10-3 and J usage is TRBJ2-7; TRBD2 agrees at 11 bases. CDR1 is ENHRY, CDR2 SYGVKD, per germline. J lost 6 bases, V lost 1 base, and 8 bases had no gene match. This CDR3 has 16 residues. CDR3 region: CAISEYLAGGPGEQYF. CDR3 nucleotides: TGTGCCATCAGTGAGTACTTAGCGGGAGGGCCTGGCGAGCAGTACTTC.

The chain links TRBV5-6 to TRBJ2-2; D not resolved. V was pared by 0 bases and J by 4 bases, with 13 bases between. CDR1 is SGHDT, CDR2 YYEEEE, per germline. The CDR3 runs 16 residues. Written as DNA, the CDR3 is TGTGCCAGCAGCTTGGGTGGCAGGCTGACCACCGGGGAGCTGTTTTTT. Translation: CASSLGGRLTTGELFF.

V is TRBV7-8 and J is TRBJ2-1, with 7 bases fitting TRBD2. J was trimmed by 0 bases and V by 6 bases; bases with no gene match: 5. Germline V gene lookup returns CDR1 SGHVS and CDR2 FQNEAQ. The CDR3 length is 15 residues. CDR3: CASSARGSSYNEQFF. CDR3 nucleotide sequence: TGTGCCAGCAGTGCGCGGGGGAGCTCCTACAATGAGCAGTTCTTC. Based on the CDR3 plus reference TRBV7-8 and TRBJ2-1, the full variable domain is GAGVSQSPRYKVAKRGQDVALRCDPISGHVSLFWYQQALGQGPEFLTYFQNEAQLDKSGLPSDRFFAERPEGSVSTLKIQRTQQEDSAVYLCASSARGSSYNEQFFGPGTRLTVL.

This clone occurred a few times. The V call is TRBV14, the J call TRBJ2-1; D is unclear. Trimming shortened V by 5 bases and J by 7 bases, and 15 bases separated the two germline ends. CDR3 length equals 14 residues. Germline CDR1 SGHDN, CDR2 FVKESK. CDR3 region: CASSTLQRWNEQFF. CDR3 in DNA: TGTGCCAGCAGCACCCTACAGAGATGGAATGAGCAGTTCTTC.

The CDR3 region is CASSPGGLTEAFF. The CDR3 bases are TGTGCCAGCTCACCGGGGGGGTTGACTGAAGCTTTCTTT. The chain links TRBV18 to TRBJ1-1; D might be TRBD1 (5 bases). The length of the CDR3 is 13 residues. The germline V gene encodes CDR1 KGHSH and CDR2 LQKENI. The V and J ends lost 3 bases and 5 bases respectively, with 10 bases between them.

The chain joins TRBV7-3 to TRBJ1-2; D is perhaps TRBD1 (5 bases). CDR3 length: 14 amino acids. Per the germline V gene, CDR1 is SGHTA and CDR2 is FQGTGA. V was trimmed by 2 bases and J by 2 bases, leaving 9 bases between them. In DNA, the CDR3 is TGTGCCAGCAGCTTATACGGGGGGAACTATGGCTACACCTTC. Its translation is CASSLYGGNYGYTF.

V gene TRBV5-5 combines with J gene TRBJ2-1; a weak D match, TRBD1 (5 bases). Germline-derived CDR1 and CDR2 are SGHKS and YYEKEE (reference sequence). The V end was cut by 2 bases, the J end by 0 bases, with 9 bases between. The CDR3 runs to 15 residues. The CDR3 DNA is TGTGCCAGCAGCTTCGCCCAGGGCTCCTACAATGAGCAGTTCTTC. Encoded protein: CASSFAQGSYNEQFF.

The table lists this clone with a few counts. V gene TRBV5-1 combines with J gene TRBJ2-5; 9 nucleotides line up with TRBD1. The ends lost 3 bases at V and 4 bases at J; junction bases unmatched: 10. Germline V lookup: CDR1 SGHRS, CDR2 YFSETQ. This CDR3 has 16 amino acids. The CDR3 nucleotides read TGCGCCAGCAGCTCTAGGACAGGGGCGCCTAGAGAGACCCAGTACTTC. It is translated as CASSSRTGAPRETQYF.